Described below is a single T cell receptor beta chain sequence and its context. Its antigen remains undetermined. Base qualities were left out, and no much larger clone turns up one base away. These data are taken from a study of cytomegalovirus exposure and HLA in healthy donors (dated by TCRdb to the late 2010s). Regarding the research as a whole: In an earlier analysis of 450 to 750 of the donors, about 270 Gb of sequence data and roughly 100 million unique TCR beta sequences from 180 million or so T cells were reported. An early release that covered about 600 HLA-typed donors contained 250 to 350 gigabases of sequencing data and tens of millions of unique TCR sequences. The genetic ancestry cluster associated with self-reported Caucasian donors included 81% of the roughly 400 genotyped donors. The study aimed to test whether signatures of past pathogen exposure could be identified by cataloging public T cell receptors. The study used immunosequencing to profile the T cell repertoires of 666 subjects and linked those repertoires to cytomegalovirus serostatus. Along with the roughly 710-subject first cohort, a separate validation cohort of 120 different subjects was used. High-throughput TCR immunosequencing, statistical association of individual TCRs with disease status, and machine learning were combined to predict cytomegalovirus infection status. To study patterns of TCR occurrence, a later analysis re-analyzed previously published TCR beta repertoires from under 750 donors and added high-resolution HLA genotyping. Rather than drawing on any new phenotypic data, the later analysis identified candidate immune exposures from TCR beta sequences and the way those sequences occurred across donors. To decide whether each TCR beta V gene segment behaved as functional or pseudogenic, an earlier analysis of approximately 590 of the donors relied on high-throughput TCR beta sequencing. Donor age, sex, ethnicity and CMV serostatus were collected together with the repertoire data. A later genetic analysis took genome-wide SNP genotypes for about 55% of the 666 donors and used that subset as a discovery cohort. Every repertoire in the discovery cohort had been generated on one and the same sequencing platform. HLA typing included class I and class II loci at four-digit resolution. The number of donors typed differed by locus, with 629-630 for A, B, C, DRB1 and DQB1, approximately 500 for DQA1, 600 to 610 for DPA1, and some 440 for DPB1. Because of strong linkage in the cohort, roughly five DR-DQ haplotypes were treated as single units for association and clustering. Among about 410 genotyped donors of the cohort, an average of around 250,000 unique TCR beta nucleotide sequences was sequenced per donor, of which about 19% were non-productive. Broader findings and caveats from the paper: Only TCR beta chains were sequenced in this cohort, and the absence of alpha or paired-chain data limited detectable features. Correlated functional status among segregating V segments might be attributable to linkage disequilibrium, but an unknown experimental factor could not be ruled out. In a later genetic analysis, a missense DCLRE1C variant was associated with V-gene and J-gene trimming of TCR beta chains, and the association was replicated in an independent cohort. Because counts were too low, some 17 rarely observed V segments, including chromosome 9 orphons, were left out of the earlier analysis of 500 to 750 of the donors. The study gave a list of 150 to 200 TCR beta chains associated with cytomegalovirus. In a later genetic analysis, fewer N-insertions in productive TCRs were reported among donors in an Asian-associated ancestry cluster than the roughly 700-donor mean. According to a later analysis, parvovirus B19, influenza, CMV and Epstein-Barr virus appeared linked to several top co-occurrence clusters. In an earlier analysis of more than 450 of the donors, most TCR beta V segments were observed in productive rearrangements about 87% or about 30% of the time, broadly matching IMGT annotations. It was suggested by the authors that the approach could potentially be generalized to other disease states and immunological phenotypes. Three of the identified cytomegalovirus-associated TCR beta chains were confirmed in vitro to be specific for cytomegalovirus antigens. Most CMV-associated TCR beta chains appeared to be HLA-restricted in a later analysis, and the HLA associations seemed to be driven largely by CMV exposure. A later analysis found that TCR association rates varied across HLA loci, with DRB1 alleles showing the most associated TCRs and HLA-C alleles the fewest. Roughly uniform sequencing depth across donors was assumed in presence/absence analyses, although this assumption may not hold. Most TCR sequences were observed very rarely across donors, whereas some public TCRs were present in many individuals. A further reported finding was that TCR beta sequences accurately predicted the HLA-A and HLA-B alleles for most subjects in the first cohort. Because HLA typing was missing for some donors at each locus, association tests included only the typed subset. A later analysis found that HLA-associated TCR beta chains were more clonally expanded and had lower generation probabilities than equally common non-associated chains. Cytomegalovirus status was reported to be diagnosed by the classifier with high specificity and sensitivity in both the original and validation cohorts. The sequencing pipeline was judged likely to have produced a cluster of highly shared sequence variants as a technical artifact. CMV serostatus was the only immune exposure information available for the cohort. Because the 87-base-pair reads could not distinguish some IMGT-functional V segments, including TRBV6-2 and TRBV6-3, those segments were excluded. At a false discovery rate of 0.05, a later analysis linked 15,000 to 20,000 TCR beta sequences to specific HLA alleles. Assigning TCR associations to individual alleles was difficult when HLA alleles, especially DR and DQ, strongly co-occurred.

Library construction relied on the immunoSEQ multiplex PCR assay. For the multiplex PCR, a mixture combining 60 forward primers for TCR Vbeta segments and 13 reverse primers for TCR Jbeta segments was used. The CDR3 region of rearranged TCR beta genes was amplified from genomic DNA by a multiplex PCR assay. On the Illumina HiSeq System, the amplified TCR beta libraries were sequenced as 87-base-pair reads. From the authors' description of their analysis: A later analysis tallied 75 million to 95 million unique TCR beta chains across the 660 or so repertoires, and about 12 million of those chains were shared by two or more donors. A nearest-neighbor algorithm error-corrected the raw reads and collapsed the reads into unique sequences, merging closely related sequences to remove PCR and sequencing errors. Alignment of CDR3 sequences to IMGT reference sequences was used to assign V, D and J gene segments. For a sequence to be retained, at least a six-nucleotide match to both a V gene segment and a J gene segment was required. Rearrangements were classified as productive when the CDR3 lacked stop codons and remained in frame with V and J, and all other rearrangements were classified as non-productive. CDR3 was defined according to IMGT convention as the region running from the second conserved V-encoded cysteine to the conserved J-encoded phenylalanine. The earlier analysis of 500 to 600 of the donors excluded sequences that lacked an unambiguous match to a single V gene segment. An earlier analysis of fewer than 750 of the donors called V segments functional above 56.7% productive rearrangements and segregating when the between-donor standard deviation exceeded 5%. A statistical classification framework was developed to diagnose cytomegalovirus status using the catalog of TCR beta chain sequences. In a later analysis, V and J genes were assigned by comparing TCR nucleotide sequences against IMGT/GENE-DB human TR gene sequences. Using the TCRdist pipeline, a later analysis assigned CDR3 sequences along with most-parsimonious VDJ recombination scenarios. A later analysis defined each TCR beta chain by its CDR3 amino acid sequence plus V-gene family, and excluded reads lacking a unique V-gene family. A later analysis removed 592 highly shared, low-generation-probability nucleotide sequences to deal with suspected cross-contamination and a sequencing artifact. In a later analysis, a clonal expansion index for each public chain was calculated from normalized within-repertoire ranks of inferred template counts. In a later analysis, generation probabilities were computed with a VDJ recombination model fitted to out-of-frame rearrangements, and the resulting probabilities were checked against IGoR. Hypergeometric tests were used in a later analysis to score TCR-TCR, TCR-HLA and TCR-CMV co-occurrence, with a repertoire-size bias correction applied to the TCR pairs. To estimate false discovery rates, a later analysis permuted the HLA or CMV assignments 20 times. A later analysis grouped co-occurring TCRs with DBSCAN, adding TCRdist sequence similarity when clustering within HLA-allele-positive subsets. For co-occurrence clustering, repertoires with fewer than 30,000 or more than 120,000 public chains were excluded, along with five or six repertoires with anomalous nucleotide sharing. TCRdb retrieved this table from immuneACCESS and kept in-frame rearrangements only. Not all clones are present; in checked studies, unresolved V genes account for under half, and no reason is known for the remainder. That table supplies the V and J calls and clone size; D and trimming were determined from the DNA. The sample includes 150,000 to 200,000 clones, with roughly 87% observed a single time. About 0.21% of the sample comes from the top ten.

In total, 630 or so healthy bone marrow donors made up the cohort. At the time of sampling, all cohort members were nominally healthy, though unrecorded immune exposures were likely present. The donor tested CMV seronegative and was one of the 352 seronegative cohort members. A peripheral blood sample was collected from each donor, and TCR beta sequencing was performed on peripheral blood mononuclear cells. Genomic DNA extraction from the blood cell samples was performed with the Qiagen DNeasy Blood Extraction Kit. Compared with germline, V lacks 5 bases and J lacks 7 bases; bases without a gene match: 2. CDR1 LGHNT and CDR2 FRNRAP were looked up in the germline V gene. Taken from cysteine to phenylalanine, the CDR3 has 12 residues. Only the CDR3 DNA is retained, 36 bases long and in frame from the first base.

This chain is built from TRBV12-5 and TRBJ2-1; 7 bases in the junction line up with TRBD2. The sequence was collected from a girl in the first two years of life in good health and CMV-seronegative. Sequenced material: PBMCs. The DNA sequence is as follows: TGTGCTAGTGGTCCCGGGAGGAATGAGCAGTTCTTC. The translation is CASGPGRNEQFF.